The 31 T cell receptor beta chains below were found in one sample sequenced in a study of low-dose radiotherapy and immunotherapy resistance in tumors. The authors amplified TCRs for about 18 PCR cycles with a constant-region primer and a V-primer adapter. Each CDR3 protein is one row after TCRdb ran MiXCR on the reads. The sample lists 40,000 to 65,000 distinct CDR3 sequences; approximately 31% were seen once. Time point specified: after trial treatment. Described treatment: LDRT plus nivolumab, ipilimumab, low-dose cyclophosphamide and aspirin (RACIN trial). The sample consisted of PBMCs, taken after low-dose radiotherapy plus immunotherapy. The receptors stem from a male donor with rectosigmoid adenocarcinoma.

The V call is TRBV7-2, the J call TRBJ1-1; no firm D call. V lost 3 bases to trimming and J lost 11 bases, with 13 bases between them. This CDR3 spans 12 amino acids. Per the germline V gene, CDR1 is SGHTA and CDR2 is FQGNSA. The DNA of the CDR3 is TGTGCCAGCAGCTTCCGAACGGGGAAGGCTTTCTTT. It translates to CASSFRTGKAFF.

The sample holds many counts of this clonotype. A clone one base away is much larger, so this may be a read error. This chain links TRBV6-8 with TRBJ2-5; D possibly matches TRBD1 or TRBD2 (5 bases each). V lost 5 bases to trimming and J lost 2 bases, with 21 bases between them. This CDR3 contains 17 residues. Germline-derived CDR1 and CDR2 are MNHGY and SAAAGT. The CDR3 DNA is TGTGCCAGCAGTCTGGGGCGAGCAGGGAGAGAGCAAGAGACCCAGTACTTC. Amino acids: CASSLGRAGREQETQYF.

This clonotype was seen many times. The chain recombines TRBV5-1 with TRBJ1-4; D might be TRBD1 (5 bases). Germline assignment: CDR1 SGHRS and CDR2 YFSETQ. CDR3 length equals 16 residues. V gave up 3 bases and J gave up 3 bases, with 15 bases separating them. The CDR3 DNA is TGCGCCAGCAGCTCCGGATGGGGGGAGGCTAATGAAAAACTGTTTTTT. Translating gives CASSSGWGEANEKLFF.

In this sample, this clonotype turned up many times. The CDR3 spells CASTSRAAGEQYF. DNA of the CDR3: TGTGCCAGCACCTCTAGGGCTGCGGGCGAGCAGTACTTC. The chain links TRBV12-3 or TRBV12-4 to TRBJ2-7, with D possibly being TRBD2 (5 bases). This CDR3 has 13 amino acids. The V and J ends lost 7 bases and 6 bases respectively, with 16 bases between them.

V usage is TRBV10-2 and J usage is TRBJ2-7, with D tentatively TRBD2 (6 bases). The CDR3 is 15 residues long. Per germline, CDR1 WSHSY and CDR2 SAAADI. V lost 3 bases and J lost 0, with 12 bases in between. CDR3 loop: CASSDGPTSSYEQYF. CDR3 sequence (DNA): TGCGCCAGCAGTGATGGACCGACTAGCTCCTACGAGCAGTACTTC.

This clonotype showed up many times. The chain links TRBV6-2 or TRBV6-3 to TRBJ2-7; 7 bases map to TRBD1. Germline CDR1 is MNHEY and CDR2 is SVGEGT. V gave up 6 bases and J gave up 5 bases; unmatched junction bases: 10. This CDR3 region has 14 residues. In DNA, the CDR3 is TGTGCCAGCAGACCCTCGGGACAGCCTAACGAGCAGTACTTC. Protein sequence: CASRPSGQPNEQYF.

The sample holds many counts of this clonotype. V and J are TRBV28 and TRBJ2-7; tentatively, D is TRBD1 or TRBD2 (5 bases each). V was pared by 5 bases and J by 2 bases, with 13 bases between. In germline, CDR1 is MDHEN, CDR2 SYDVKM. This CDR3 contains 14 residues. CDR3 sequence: CASSRGDVPYEQYF. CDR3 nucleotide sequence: TGTGCCAGCAGTCGAGGGGACGTCCCCTACGAGCAGTACTTC.

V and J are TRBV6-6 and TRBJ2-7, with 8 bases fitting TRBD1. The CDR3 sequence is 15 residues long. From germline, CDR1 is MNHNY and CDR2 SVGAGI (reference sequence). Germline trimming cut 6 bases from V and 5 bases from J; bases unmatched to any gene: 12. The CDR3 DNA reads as TGTGCCAGCAGCGAGGCCCGGGACAGGTCCAACGAGCAGTACTTC. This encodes CASSEARDRSNEQYF.

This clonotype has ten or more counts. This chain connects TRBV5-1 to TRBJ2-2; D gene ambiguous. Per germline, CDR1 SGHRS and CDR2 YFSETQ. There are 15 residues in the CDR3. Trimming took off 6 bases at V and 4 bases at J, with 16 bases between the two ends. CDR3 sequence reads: CASTPTSGPTGELFF. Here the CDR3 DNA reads TGCGCCAGCACCCCCACGTCGGGCCCCACCGGGGAGCTGTTTTTT.

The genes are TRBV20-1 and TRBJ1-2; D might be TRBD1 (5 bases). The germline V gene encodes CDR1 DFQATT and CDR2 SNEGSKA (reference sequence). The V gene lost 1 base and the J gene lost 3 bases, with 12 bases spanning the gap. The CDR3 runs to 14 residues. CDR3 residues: CSARAIGTDYGYTF. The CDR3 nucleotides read TGCAGTGCTAGAGCCATAGGGACGGACTATGGCTACACCTTC.

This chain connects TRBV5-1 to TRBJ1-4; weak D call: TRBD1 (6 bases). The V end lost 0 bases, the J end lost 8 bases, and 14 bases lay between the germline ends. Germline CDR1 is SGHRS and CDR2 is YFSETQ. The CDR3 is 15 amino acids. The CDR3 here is CASSLAHTGKEKLFF. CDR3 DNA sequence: TGCGCCAGCAGCTTGGCCCATACAGGGAAGGAAAAACTGTTTTTT.

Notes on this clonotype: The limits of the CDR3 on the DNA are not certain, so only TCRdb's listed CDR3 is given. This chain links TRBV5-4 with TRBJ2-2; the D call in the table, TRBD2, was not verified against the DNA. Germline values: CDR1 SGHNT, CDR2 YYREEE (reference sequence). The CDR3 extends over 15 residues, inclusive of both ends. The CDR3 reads CASSLAGLDTGSCFF.

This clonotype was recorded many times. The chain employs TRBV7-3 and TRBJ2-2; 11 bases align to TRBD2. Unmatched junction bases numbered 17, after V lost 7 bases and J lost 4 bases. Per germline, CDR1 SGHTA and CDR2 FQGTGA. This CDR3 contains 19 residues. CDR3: CASISPTTSGRRSTGELFF. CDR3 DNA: TGTGCCAGCATAAGTCCAACCACTAGCGGGAGAAGGTCCACCGGGGAGCTGTTTTTT.

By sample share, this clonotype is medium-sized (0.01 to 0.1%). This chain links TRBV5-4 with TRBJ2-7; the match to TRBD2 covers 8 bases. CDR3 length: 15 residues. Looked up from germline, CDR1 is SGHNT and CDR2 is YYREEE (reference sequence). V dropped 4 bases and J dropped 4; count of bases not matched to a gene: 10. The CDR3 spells CASSPTAGESYEQYF. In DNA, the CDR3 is TGTGCCAGCAGCCCGACAGCGGGAGAGAGTTACGAGCAGTACTTC. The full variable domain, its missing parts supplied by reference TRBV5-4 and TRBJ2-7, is ETGVTQSPTHLIKTRGQQVTLRCSSQSGHNTVSWYQQALGQGPQFIFQYYREEENGRGNFPPRFSGLQFPNYSSELNVNALELDDSALYLCASSPTAGESYEQYFGPGTRLTVT.

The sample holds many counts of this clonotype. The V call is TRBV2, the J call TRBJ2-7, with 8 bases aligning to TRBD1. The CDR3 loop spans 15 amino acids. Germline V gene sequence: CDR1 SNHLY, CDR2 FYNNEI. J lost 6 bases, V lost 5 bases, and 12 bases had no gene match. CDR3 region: CASSPPGQGISEQYF. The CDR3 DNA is TGTGCCAGCAGTCCTCCTGGACAGGGAATTTCCGAGCAGTACTTC.

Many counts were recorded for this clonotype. The chain's CDR3 is CASSGQGGINEKLFF. Written as DNA, the CDR3 is TGTGCCAGCAGTGGACAGGGAGGGATTAATGAAAAACTGTTTTTT. V is TRBV2 and J is TRBJ1-4, with 7 bases identical to TRBD1. V dropped 4 bases and J dropped 4; count of bases not matched to a gene: 6. The CDR3 has 15 residues. Germline CDR1 is SNHLY and CDR2 is FYNNEI. Using reference TRBV2 and TRBJ1-4 for the parts outside the CDR3, the full variable domain is EPEVTQTPSHQVTQMGQEVILRCVPISNHLYFYWYRQILGQKVEFLVSFYNNEISEKSEIFDDQFSVERPDGSNFTLKIRSTKLEDSAMYFCASSGQGGINEKLFFGSGTQLSVL.

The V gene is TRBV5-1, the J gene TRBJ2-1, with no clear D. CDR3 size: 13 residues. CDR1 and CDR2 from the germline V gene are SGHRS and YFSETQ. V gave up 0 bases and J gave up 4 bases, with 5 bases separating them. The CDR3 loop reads CASSLERYNEQFF. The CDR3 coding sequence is TGCGCCAGCAGCTTGGAACGGTACAATGAGCAGTTCTTC.

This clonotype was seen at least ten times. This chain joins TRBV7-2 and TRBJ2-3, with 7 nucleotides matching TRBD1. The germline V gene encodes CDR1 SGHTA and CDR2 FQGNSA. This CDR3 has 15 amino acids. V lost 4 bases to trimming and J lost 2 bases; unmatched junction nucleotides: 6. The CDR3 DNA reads TGTGCCAGCAGCTCCAGGGGGAGTTACACAGATACGCAGTATTTT. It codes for CASSSRGSYTDTQYF.

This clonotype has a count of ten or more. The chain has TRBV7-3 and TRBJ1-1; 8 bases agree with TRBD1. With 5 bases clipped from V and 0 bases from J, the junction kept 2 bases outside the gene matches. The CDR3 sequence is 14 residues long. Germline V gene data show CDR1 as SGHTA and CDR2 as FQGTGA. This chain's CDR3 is CASSEGQVNTEAFF. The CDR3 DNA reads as TGTGCCAGCAGCGAGGGACAGGTGAACACTGAAGCTTTCTTT.

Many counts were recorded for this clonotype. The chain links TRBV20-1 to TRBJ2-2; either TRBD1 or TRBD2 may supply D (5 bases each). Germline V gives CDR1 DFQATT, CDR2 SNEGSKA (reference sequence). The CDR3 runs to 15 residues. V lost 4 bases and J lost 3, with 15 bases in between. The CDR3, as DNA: TGCAGTGCTACAGAACCCGGGACGGACACCGGGGAGCTGTTTTTT. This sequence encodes CSATEPGTDTGELFF.

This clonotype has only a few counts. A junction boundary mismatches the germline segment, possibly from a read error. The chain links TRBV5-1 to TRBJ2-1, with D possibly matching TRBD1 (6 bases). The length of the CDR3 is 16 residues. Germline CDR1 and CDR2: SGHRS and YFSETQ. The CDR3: CTSSPQGQSTAYEQFF. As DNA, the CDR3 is TGCACCAGCAGCCCCCAGGGGCAGAGCACAGCCTACGAGCAGTTCTTC.

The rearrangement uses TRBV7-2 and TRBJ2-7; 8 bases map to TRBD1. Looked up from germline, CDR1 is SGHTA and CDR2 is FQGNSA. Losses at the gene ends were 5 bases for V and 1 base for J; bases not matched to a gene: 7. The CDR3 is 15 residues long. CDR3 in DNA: TGTGCCAGCAGCCGCACCCGGGACAGGTCCTACGAGCAGTACTTC. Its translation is CASSRTRDRSYEQYF.

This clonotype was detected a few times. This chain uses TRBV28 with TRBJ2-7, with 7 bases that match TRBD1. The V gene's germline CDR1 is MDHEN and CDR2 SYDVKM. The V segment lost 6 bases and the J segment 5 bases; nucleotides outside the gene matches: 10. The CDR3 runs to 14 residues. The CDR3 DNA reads TGTGCCAGCAGCCAGGGATTGACAGGGAACGAGCAGTACTTC. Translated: CASSQGLTGNEQYF.

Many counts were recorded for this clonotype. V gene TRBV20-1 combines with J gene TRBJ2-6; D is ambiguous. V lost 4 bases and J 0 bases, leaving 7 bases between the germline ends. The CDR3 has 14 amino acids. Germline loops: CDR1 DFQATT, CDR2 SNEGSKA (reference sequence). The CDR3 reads CSANRASGANVLTF. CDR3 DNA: TGCAGTGCTAATAGAGCCTCTGGGGCCAACGTCCTGACTTTC.

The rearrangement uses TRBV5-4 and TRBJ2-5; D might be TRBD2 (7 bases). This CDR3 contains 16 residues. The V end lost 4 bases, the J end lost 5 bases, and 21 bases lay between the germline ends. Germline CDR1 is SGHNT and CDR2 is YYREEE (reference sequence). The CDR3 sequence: CASSGQGSGGRETQYF. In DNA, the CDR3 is TGTGCCAGCAGCGGACAAGGATCGGGGGGCCGCGAGACCCAGTACTTC.

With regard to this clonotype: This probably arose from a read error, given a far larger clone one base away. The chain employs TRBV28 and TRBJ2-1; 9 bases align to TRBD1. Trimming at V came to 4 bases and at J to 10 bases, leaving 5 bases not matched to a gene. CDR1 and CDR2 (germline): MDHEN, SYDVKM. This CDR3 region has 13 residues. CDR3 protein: CASSSGQGYEQFF. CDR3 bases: TGTGCCAGCAGTTCGGGACAGGGTTACGAGCAGTTCTTC.

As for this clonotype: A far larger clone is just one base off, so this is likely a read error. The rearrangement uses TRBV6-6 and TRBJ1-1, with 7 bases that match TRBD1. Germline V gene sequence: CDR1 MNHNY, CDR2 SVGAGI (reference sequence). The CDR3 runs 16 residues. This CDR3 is CTSSYPQGGPNTEAFF. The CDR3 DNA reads TGTACCAGCAGTTACCCTCAAGGGGGCCCGAACACTGAAGCTTTCTTT.

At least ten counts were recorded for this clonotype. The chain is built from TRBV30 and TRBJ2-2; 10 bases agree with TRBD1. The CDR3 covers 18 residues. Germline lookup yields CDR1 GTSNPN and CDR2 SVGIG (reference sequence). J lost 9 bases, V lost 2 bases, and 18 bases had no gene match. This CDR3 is CAWSRIRQGASFFRELFF. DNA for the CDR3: TGTGCCTGGAGTCGAATCCGACAGGGGGCCTCGTTTTTTAGGGAGCTGTTTTTT.

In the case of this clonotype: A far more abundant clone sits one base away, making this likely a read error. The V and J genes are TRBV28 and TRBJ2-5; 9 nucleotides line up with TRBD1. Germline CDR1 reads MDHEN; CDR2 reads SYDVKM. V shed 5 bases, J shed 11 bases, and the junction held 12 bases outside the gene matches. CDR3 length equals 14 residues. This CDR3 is CASSTSQGAHEQYF. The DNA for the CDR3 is TGTGCCAGCAGTACTTCACAGGGGGCCCATGAGCAGTACTTC.

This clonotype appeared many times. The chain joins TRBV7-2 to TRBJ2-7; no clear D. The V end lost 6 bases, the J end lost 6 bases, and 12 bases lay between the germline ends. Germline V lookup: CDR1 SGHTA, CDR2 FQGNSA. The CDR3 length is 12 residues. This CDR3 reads CASRPPMGEQYF. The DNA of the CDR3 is TGTGCCAGCAGACCCCCAATGGGCGAGCAGTACTTC.

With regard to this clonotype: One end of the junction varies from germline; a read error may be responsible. CDR3 in DNA: TGTGCCATCAGTGAGTCGGCCGGACAGACGCTGAACGAGCAGTACTTC. It encodes CAISESAGQTLNEQYF. This sequence joins TRBV28 and TRBJ2-7, with a weak D call TRBD1 (6 bases). The CDR3 has 16 residues. Germline V gene sequence: CDR1 MDHEN, CDR2 SYDVKM.